Shown below are 22 T cell receptor beta chains from a single sample sequenced in a study of T cell changes during pregnancy in multiple sclerosis. Only in-frame clones appear in the TCRdb table, and some are missing; sequencing was by immunoSEQ multiplex PCR. The sample lists about 45,000 clones; under 95% were seen once. This material consisted of CD4+ T cells from peripheral blood mononuclear cells, taken in the third trimester of pregnancy. The receptors originated from a female donor with multiple sclerosis, enrolled in a pregnancy study.

This clone was seen a few times. The chain couples TRBV10-3 to TRBJ1-1; D is possibly TRBD1 (5 bases). Trimming removed 2 bases at V and 1 base at J, with 20 bases between. Germline V lookup: CDR1 ENHRY, CDR2 SYGVKD. The CDR3 is 18 amino acids. The CDR3, as DNA: TGTGCCATCAGTGAGGGTATAGCCTCGACAGCGAAGAACACTGAAGCTTTCTTT. Protein: CAISEGIASTAKNTEAFF.

V and J are TRBV19 and TRBJ2-2; 14 bases are a match to TRBD2. Trimming took 7 bases from V and 6 from J; bases not matched to a gene: 16. CDR1 is LNHDA, CDR2 SQIVND, per germline (reference sequence). The CDR3 spans 19 residues. CDR3 sequence (DNA): TGTGCCAGTACCGGAACATTAGGGACTAGCGGGAGTTATGCCGGGGAGCTGTTTTTT. Translation gives CASTGTLGTSGSYAGELFF.

The genes are TRBV9 and TRBJ2-7; 7 nucleotides agree with TRBD2. After removal of 0 bases from V and 3 bases from J, the junction contained 3 bases not matched to a gene. Germline CDR1 SGDLS, CDR2 YYNGEE. This CDR3 is built from 14 residues. The CDR3: CASSVGASGYEQYF. CDR3 DNA: TGTGCCAGCAGCGTAGGAGCTAGCGGCTACGAGCAGTACTTC.

The rearrangement links TRBV28 to TRBJ2-7; D might be TRBD2 (6 bases). The V gene lost 3 bases and the J gene lost 5 bases, with 8 bases spanning the gap. Germline V CDR1 and CDR2: MDHEN, SYDVKM. This CDR3 region has 12 residues. The CDR3 nucleotides are TGTGCCAGCAGTTTGGGACTGAACGAGCAGTACTTC. It encodes CASSLGLNEQYF.

This clone was recorded a few times. V is TRBV9 and J is TRBJ1-3; D may be TRBD1 (6 bases). Germline CDR1 and CDR2: SGDLS and YYNGEE. The V end lost 3 bases, the J end lost 2 bases, and 9 bases lay between the germline ends. The CDR3 extends over 14 amino acids. CDR3 coding DNA: TGTGCCAGCAGCGCACAGGGACCTGGAAACACCATATATTTT. It codes for CASSAQGPGNTIYF.

This rearrangement joins TRBV19 to TRBJ2-2; 9 bases match TRBD1. Per the germline V gene, CDR1 is LNHDA and CDR2 is SQIVND (reference sequence). Unmatched junction bases numbered 5, after V lost 9 bases and J lost 3 bases. The CDR3 has 14 amino acids. DNA of the CDR3: TGTGCCAGCACGGGACAGGGTTACACCGGGGAGCTGTTTTTT. Residues: CASTGQGYTGELFF.

The chain uses TRBV18 and TRBJ2-3; 9 nucleotides align to TRBD1. Germline V lookup: CDR1 KGHSH, CDR2 LQKENI. CDR3 size: 15 residues. The ends lost 6 bases at V and 2 bases at J; junction bases unmatched: 6. The CDR3 DNA reads TGTGCCAGCTCCCGACGACAGGGGGACACAGATACGCAGTATTTT. This translates into CASSRRQGDTDTQYF.

This clone was counted only a few times. The rearrangement joins TRBV15 to TRBJ2-1, with 8 bases lining up with TRBD2. J was trimmed by 7 bases and V by 1 base; bases with no gene match: 12. The CDR3 is 17 residues long. The germline CDR1 and CDR2 sequences are LNHNV and YYDKDF (reference sequence). The CDR3 DNA reads TGTGCCACCAGCAGAGGGTCAGCGGGAGTGGAACGAAATGAGCAGTTCTTC. Its translation: CATSRGSAGVERNEQFF.

The chain employs TRBV25-1 and TRBJ1-1; TRBD1 might be the D (5 bases). The V end lost 9 bases, the J end lost 7 bases, and 15 bases lay between the germline ends. The CDR3 contains 12 residues. The germline V gene has CDR1 MGHDK and CDR2 SYGVNS. In DNA, the CDR3 is TGTGCCAGTGGGATCGGGGGGAATGAAGCTTTCTTT. Protein: CASGIGGNEAFF.

The V gene is TRBV13, the J gene TRBJ2-7, with 10 positions matching TRBD1. Germline-derived CDR1 and CDR2 are PRHDT and FYEKMQ (reference sequence). The CDR3 totals 15 residues. V was clipped by 7 bases and J by 4 bases; unmatched bases: 10. Here the CDR3 reads CASKVAGQGIYEQYF. CDR3 DNA: TGTGCCAGCAAAGTGGCGGGACAGGGGATATACGAGCAGTACTTC.

The V gene is TRBV11-3, the J gene TRBJ1-2; D is ambiguous. V was trimmed by 5 bases and J by 4 bases, leaving 17 bases between them. Germline CDR1 and CDR2: SGHNT and YENEEA. The CDR3 is 15 residues long. CDR3 nucleotide sequence: TGTGCCAGCAGCCGCGCCGGGGTCCCCTCCTATGGCTACACCTTC. This encodes CASSRAGVPSYGYTF.

This clone showed up just a few times. V and J are TRBV5-1 and TRBJ2-7; 13 bases are a match to TRBD2. Germline values: CDR1 SGHRS, CDR2 YFSETQ. The trim removed 4 bases at V and 5 bases at J, leaving 9 bases unmatched. The CDR3 consists of 16 residues. The CDR3 region is CASSPTGLAGFNEQYF. The CDR3 DNA reads as TGCGCCAGCAGCCCTACGGGACTAGCGGGATTCAACGAGCAGTACTTC.

The chain uses TRBV7-2 and TRBJ2-1; TRBD2 matches at 12 bases. From germline, CDR1 is SGHTA and CDR2 FQGNSA. V trimming: 0 bases; J trimming: 9 bases; junction bases outside the gene matches: 9. This CDR3 has 17 residues. CDR3 amino acids: CASSLAQASGRAGEQFF. CDR3 bases: TGTGCCAGCAGCTTAGCGCAGGCTAGCGGGAGGGCCGGTGAGCAGTTCTTC.

This sequence joins TRBV7-6 and TRBJ2-5, with D perhaps TRBD2 (5 bases). V lost 2 bases and J 5 bases, leaving 12 bases between the germline ends. Germline CDR1 and CDR2: SGHVS and FNYEAQ. This CDR3 spans 14 amino acids. The CDR3 DNA reads as TGTGCCAGCAGCTTAAGCCGCCGGAGGGAGACCCAGTACTTC. The encoded protein is CASSLSRRRETQYF.

This chain joins TRBV7-3 and TRBJ2-2; 8 nucleotides match TRBD1. V shed 5 bases, J shed 4 bases, and the junction held 6 bases outside the gene matches. The CDR3 consists of 15 residues. Germline V gene lookup returns CDR1 SGHTA and CDR2 FQGTGA. CDR3 sequence: CASSIQGAGTGELFF. CDR3 sequence (DNA): TGTGCCAGCAGCATTCAGGGGGCGGGCACCGGGGAGCTGTTTTTT.

This clone was counted a few times. The rearrangement joins TRBV6-5 to TRBJ2-2; TRBD1 aligns across 8 bases. Germline V gives CDR1 MNHEY, CDR2 SVGAGI. Trimming took 5 bases from V and 5 from J; bases not matched to a gene: 7. CDR3 length: 15 residues. The CDR3 nucleotides are TGTGCCAGCAGTCCGAGGACAGGGCGTACCGGGGAGCTGTTTTTT. Residues: CASSPRTGRTGELFF.

This clone was counted between two and nine times. This rearrangement joins TRBV7-2 to TRBJ2-7; 8 bases map to TRBD2. The ends lost 4 bases at V and 12 bases at J; junction bases unmatched: 17. CDR3 length: 15 residues. Germline values: CDR1 SGHTA, CDR2 FQGNSA. In DNA, the CDR3 is TGTGCCAGCAGCTCATCCGCCGGGACTAGTTCTTATCGGTACTTC. Protein sequence: CASSSSAGTSSYRYF.

This chain uses TRBV7-8 with TRBJ1-2, with D possibly being TRBD1 (5 bases). Germline CDR1 reads SGHVS; CDR2 reads FQNEAQ. The CDR3 has 13 residues. Trimming stripped 5 bases from V and 8 bases from J, with 15 bases between. The DNA for the CDR3 is TGTGCCAGCAGCCAGAGCAGGGTGCAGGGCTACACCTTC. It codes for CASSQSRVQGYTF. Using reference TRBV7-8 and TRBJ1-2 for the parts outside the CDR3, the full variable domain is GAGVSQSPRYKVAKRGQDVALRCDPISGHVSLFWYQQALGQGPEFLTYFQNEAQLDKSGLPSDRFFAERPEGSVSTLKIQRTQQEDSAVYLCASSQSRVQGYTFGSGTRLTVV.

The chain couples TRBV29-1 to TRBJ1-2; no clear D gene. The V gene's germline CDR1 is SQVTM and CDR2 ANQGSEA. Trimming shortened V by 6 bases and J by 13 bases, and 15 bases separated the two germline ends. The CDR3 length is 10 residues. The CDR3: CSVIGPGLTF. The CDR3 DNA reads as TGCAGCGTAATTGGCCCTGGCCTCACCTTC.

The chain carries TRBV28 and TRBJ2-6, with TRBD1 matching 8 bases. The V gene's germline CDR1 is MDHEN and CDR2 SYDVKM. The V gene end was trimmed by 3 bases and the J gene end by 2 bases; junction bases not matched to a gene: 6. The CDR3 has 17 residues. The CDR3 sequence: CASSFDRGWAGANVLTF. CDR3 DNA: TGTGCCAGCAGTTTCGACAGGGGATGGGCTGGGGCCAACGTCCTGACTTTC.

The rearrangement uses TRBV11-2 and TRBJ2-7, with D possibly being TRBD2 (6 bases). Germline V gene data show CDR1 as SGHAT and CDR2 as FQNNGV. Trimming cost V 3 bases and J 0 bases, with 15 bases left between them. The CDR3 is 16 amino acids. CDR3 region: CASSFSSGFTSYEQYF. The DNA for the CDR3 is TGTGCCAGCAGCTTCTCCAGCGGGTTCACCTCCTACGAGCAGTACTTC. Using reference TRBV11-2 and TRBJ2-7 for the parts outside the CDR3, the full variable domain is EAGVAQSPRYKIIEKRQSVAFWCNPISGHATLYWYQQILGQGPKLLIQFQNNGVVDDSQLPKDRFSAERLKGVDSTLKIQPAKLEDSAVYLCASSFSSGFTSYEQYFGPGTRLTVT.

This rearrangement joins TRBV6-6 to TRBJ2-3; 7 positions agree with TRBD2. The CDR3 is 15 amino acids. The trim removed 6 bases at V and 0 bases at J, leaving 6 bases unmatched. In germline, CDR1 is MNHNY, CDR2 SVGAGI (reference sequence). Written as DNA, the CDR3 is TGTGCCAGCAGGACAAGCGGGGCCAGCACAGATACGCAGTATTTT. It is translated as CASRTSGASTDTQYF.